The sequence of this TCR beta chain was determined in a study of blood T cell repertoires in COVID-19. Study-level information: Some COVID-19 samples were acute and others convalescent; all came from the United States, Italy and Spain. Sources were T cells, B-cell-depleted T cells, or PBMCs; the material itself was cDNA or gDNA.

Under the authors' procedure: Counts of nucleated cells, estimated from reference gene primer amplification, were obtained. The method was immunoSEQ multiplex PCR; TCRdb's version includes in-frame clones alone and lacks a portion of them. V and J calls and clone size are those listed in that table; D and trimming were worked out from the DNA. The data hold fewer than 400,000 clones, with roughly 90% observed a single time. Cohorts were assigned according to the clinical history that participants reported. This CDR3 has 16 residues. Germline V gene data show CDR1 as SGDLS and CDR2 as YYNGEE. Deletions cut 4 bases from V and 1 base from J, with 15 bases between.

This TCR derives from a woman younger than 45 who had recovered from COVID-19. Sequenced input: PBMCs or T cells enriched from blood (not recorded which). This chain connects TRBV9 to TRBJ1-3; possible D gene TRBD1, 6 bases. DNA of the CDR3: TGTGCCAGCAGCCTGGCGGGGGGCTCATCTGGAAACACCATATATTTT. This sequence encodes CASSLAGGSSGNTIYF.